The clone carrying this TCR beta chain was seen a handful of times. The antigen remains unidentified. V was clipped by 5 bases and J by 4 bases, with 13 bases between them. The CDR3 is 14 residues long. The germline CDR1 and CDR2 sequences are LGHNA and YNFKEQ. The entry originates in a study of T-cell reconstitution after alpha-beta-depleted transplantation in children. Study results and caveats: It was reported that alpha-beta T cells came from several hundred expanded graft clones (about two months after transplant). Where some patients showed high TCRbeta diversity at day 60, it came from recipient T cells and thymic progenitors that had survived.

A TCRbeta library incorporating unique molecular identifiers was prepared. TCRdb analysed the PCR reads with MiXCR anew, one entry per CDR3 protein. The data contain just over 200,000 distinct CDR3 sequences, roughly 8.3% of them seen just once; the ten biggest clones take up roughly 36%. This chain uses TRBV4-2 with TRBJ2-3; no clear D. This sequence originates from a male patient under 10 years old who had a stem cell transplant for acute myeloid leukemia, so the T cells may come from the graft donor. Sequencing was performed on PBMCs, mostly from graft donor cells, taken 360 days after TCRalphabeta/CD19-depleted stem cell transplant. The chain's CDR3 is CASSDMNGADTQYF. The DNA of the CDR3 is TGTGCCAGCAGCGATATGAACGGCGCAGATACGCAGTATTTT.